Listed below are T cell receptor beta chains from one sample, sequenced in a study of blood T cells in healthy people across ages. Via MiXCR, TCRdb re-called the 5' RACE reads, giving one row per CDR3 protein. The sample lists a few hundred thousand distinct CDR3 sequences, roughly a quarter occurring once. The sample was blood. These receptors all stem from a woman in her 70s in good health. The CDR3 runs from the conserved cysteine through the conserved F or W. The D gene is left open where the match is weak. Clone sizes are given selectively: once, few, many, or a class where the clone is expanded.

V gene	J gene	D gene	clone size	CDR3 protein	CDR3 DNA
TRBV29-1	TRBJ2-1	-	-	CSVEGLAYNEQFF	TGCAGCGTTGAAGGACTAGCCTACAATGAGCAGTTCTTC
TRBV6-2/TRBV6-3	TRBJ2-1	TRBD2	-	CASSYASGGANEQFF	TGTGCCAGCAGTTACGCTAGCGGGGGGGCGAATGAGCAGTTCTTC
TRBV7-9	TRBJ1-1	-	few	CASSLREAGTEAFF	TGTGCCAGCAGCTTAAGGGAGGCCGGCACTGAAGCTTTCTTT
TRBV29-1	TRBJ1-4	-	-	CSVAYSYEKLFF	TGCAGCGTTGCCTACAGCTATGAAAAACTGTTTTTT
TRBV5-6	TRBJ1-1	-	few	CASSFRSVSTEAFF	TGTGCCAGCAGCTTTAGGAGTGTATCCACTGAAGCTTTCTTT
TRBV7-9	TRBJ1-1	-	many	CASSLARVRSGDTEAFF	TGTGCCAGCAGCTTAGCGAGAGTTCGGTCAGGGGACACTGAAGCTTTCTTT
TRBV29-1	TRBJ2-7	TRBD1	few	CSVFDRGSYEQYF	TGCAGCGTTTTTGACAGGGGGTCTTACGAGCAGTACTTC
TRBV6-1	TRBJ1-2	-	-	CASPSGQVGGYTF	TGTGCCAGCCCCTCAGGTCAGGTCGGTGGCTACACCTTC
TRBV6-2/TRBV6-3	TRBJ2-1	-	-	CASSKVYNEQFF	TGTGCCAGCAGCAAGGTTTACAATGAGCAGTTCTTC
TRBV7-9	TRBJ1-2	-	few	CASGAGYGYTF	TGTGCCAGTGGGGCCGGCTATGGCTACACCTTC
TRBV12-3/TRBV12-4	TRBJ1-5	-	-	CASSLGTPSNQPQHF	TGTGCCAGCAGTTTAGGGACCCCTAGCAATCAGCCCCAGCATTTT
TRBV20-1	TRBJ1-2	-	few	CSVFAGSYGYTF	TGCAGTGTGTTTGCGGGAAGCTATGGCTACACCTTC
TRBV7-2	TRBJ2-1	-	many	CASSLGKSYNEQFF	TGTGCCAGCAGTTTAGGGAAATCCTACAATGAGCAGTTCTTC
TRBV9	TRBJ2-5	TRBD2	-	CASSDSGGALETQYF	TGTGCCAGCAGCGATAGCGGGGGGGCTTTGGAGACCCAGTACTTC
TRBV12-3/TRBV12-4	TRBJ2-3	TRBD1	-	CASSLGQRFTDTQYF	TGTGCCAGCAGTCTGGGACAGAGATTCACAGATACGCAGTATTTT
TRBV5-1	TRBJ1-3	TRBD1	-	CASSAIQGAGNTIYF	TGCGCCAGCAGCGCGATACAGGGGGCAGGAAACACCATATATTTT
TRBV5-1	TRBJ1-2	TRBD1	many	CASSSGQNYGYTF	TGCGCCAGCAGCTCGGGACAGAACTATGGCTACACCTTC
TRBV3-1	TRBJ2-7	TRBD1	-	CASSQEGQGLLDEQYF	TGTGCCAGCAGCCAAGAGGGACAGGGCCTTTTGGACGAGCAGTACTTC
TRBV5-1	TRBJ2-1	TRBD2	-	CASSLEAGGVDEQFF	TGCGCCAGCAGCTTGGAGGCGGGGGGGGTGGATGAGCAGTTCTTC
TRBV5-5	TRBJ1-1	TRBD1	few	CASSLAGQPNTEAFF	TGTGCCAGCAGCTTGGCGGGACAGCCTAACACTGAAGCTTTCTTT
TRBV27	TRBJ1-4	-	-	CASSLSRFGKLFF	TGTGCCAGCAGTTTATCCAGATTTGGAAAACTGTTTTTT
TRBV7-9	TRBJ2-7	-	-	CASMWMWGGEQYF	TGTGCCAGCATGTGGATGTGGGGCGGCGAGCAGTACTTC
TRBV6-2/TRBV6-3	TRBJ2-3	-	few	CASRESSDTQYF	TGTGCCAGCAGAGAATCCTCAGATACGCAGTATTTT
TRBV9	TRBJ1-1	TRBD1	few	CASSAGQGLTEAFF	TGTGCCAGCAGCGCCGGACAGGGTCTAACGGAAGCTTTCTTT
TRBV12-3/TRBV12-4	TRBJ1-2	TRBD1	-	CASSLGQGSGYAF	TGTGCCAGCAGTTTAGGACAGGGGAGCGGCTACGCCTTC
TRBV6-2/TRBV6-3	TRBJ2-7	-	few	CASSYAYGTPYEQYF	TGTGCCAGCAGTTACGCCTACGGGACCCCGTACGAGCAGTACTTC
TRBV7-6	TRBJ1-4	TRBD1	few	CASRRGQLNEKLFF	TGTGCCAGCAGGAGGGGACAGCTCAATGAAAAACTGTTTTTT
TRBV11-2	TRBJ2-1	-	-	CVSSFGLSLEQFF	TGTGTCAGCAGCTTCGGACTCTCCTTGGAGCAGTTCTTC
TRBV5-1	TRBJ2-7	-	-	CASSLDRQYEQYF	TGCGCCAGCAGTCTGGACAGACAGTACGAGCAGTACTTC
TRBV30	TRBJ2-5	-	few	CAWSVAWGETQHF	TGTGCCTGGAGTGTAGCCTGGGGAGAGACCCAGCACTTC
TRBV11-3	TRBJ1-3	-	-	CASSPEGYSGNTIYF	TGTGCCAGCAGCCCGGAGGGATACTCTGGAAACACCATATATTTT
TRBV4-3	TRBJ2-7	-	-	CASSQGPTLGSYEQYF	TGCGCCAGCAGCCAAGGTCCCACATTGGGCTCCTACGAGCAGTACTTC
TRBV12-3/TRBV12-4	TRBJ1-2	-	many	CASSFSREDGYTF	TGTGCCAGCAGTTTCTCCAGGGAAGATGGCTACACCTTC
TRBV10-3	TRBJ1-1	TRBD1	-	CAISAQGARGEAFF	TGTGCCATCAGTGCGCAGGGGGCGCGGGGGGAAGCTTTCTTT
TRBV5-1	TRBJ1-4	TRBD1	-	CASSLAGTADNEKLFF	TGCGCCAGCAGCTTGGCCGGGACAGCGGATAATGAAAAACTGTTTTTT
TRBV20-1	TRBJ1-1	TRBD1	-	CRGAGGTEAFF	TGCAGAGGGGCAGGGGGCACTGAAGCTTTCTTT
TRBV12-3/TRBV12-4	TRBJ2-3	-	-	CASRPRSDAQYF	TGTGCCAGCAGACCAAGGTCAGATGCGCAGTATTTT
TRBV7-2	TRBJ2-1	-	-	CASSGRAKDEQFF	TGTGCCAGCAGCGGTAGGGCAAAGGATGAGCAGTTCTTC
TRBV20-1	TRBJ2-5	-	-	CSASPQIQETQYF	TGCAGTGCTAGTCCCCAGATTCAAGAGACCCAGTACTTC
TRBV13	TRBJ2-3	TRBD2	many	CASSSRLAGNTDTQYF	TGTGCCAGCAGCTCAAGACTAGCGGGAAACACAGATACGCAGTATTTT
TRBV20-1	TRBJ1-6	-	-	CSASRQRGSPHHF	TGCAGTGCTAGTCGGCAAAGGGGTTCACCCCACCACTTT
TRBV12-3/TRBV12-4	TRBJ2-7	TRBD2	-	CASSLGSGGTYEQYF	TGTGCCAGCAGTTTAGGAAGCGGGGGAACCTACGAGCAGTACTTC
TRBV27	TRBJ1-4	-	once	CASSRMGLNEKLFF	TGTGCCAGCAGCCGTATGGGGCTCAATGAAAAACTGTTTTTT
TRBV29-1	TRBJ1-3	-	once	CSVESTAGNTVYF	TGCAGCGTTGAATCGACAGCCGGAAACACCGTATATTTT
TRBV6-2/TRBV6-3	TRBJ1-4	TRBD1	-	CASSPIEGAPAEKLFF	TGTGCCAGCAGTCCCATCGAGGGGGCCCCTGCTGAAAAACTGTTTTTT
TRBV20-1	TRBJ1-2	-	-	CSARGSGNLGGYTF	TGCAGTGCTAGAGGATCAGGGAATTTGGGTGGCTACACCTTC
TRBV3-1	TRBJ2-2	TRBD2	-	CASSQGWASGANTGELFF	TGTGCCAGCAGCCAAGGATGGGCTAGCGGAGCGAACACCGGGGAGCTGTTTTTT
TRBV7-9	TRBJ1-4	-	-	CASSQVGSGGEKLFF	TGTGCCAGCAGCCAGGTGGGAAGCGGAGGCGAAAAACTGTTTTTT
TRBV7-2	TRBJ2-5	TRBD2	few	CASSLETSGEGTQYF	TGTGCCAGCAGCTTAGAAACTAGCGGGGAAGGGACCCAGTACTTC